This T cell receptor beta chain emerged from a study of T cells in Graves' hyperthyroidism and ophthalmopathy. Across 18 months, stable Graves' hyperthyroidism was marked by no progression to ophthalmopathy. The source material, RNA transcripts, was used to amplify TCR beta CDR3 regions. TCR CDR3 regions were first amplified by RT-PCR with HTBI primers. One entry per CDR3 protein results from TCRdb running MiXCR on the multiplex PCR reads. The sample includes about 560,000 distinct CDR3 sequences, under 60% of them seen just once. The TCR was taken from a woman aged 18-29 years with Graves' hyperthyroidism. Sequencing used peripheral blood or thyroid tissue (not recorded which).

This chain's CDR3 is CASSTSGGYSYEQYF. Here the CDR3 DNA reads TGTGCCAGCAGTACGAGCGGGGGTTACTCCTACGAGCAGTACTTC. V and J are TRBV6-5 and TRBJ2-7; 8 positions match TRBD2. J was trimmed by 0 bases and V by 5 bases; bases with no gene match: 6. This CDR3 has 15 amino acids. The germline V gene encodes CDR1 MNHEY and CDR2 SVGAGI.